A selection of T cell receptor beta chains follows, all from one sample in a study of CD8 T cells in Susac syndrome. TCRdb called the immunoSEQ multiplex PCR reads again in MiXCR, with one record for every CDR3 protein. The sample lists hundreds of thousands of distinct CDR3 sequences; more than 80% were seen once. The sample comprised CD8+ T cells from PBMCs. These receptors originate from a human donor with multiple sclerosis. The CDR3 runs from the conserved cysteine through the conserved F or W. The D gene is left open where the match is weak. Clone size appears in some rows only: once, few, many, or a class for an expanded clone.

D,J,V,size,CDR3,DNA
NA,TRBJ2-7,TRBV28,NA,CASSFPRTPYEQYF,TGTGCCAGCAGTTTCCCCAGGACCCCCTACGAGCAGTACTTC
TRBD2,TRBJ2-7,TRBV10-3,NA,CAISVAGEGPEQYF,TGTGCCATCAGTGTAGCGGGAGAGGGGCCCGAGCAGTACTTC
TRBD1,TRBJ1-6,TRBV3-1,NA,CASSQKTGGRTGSYNSPLHF,TGTGCCAGCAGCCAGAAGACAGGGGGACGAACGGGGTCCTATAATTCACCCCTCCACTTT
TRBD1,TRBJ1-1,TRBV6-5,NA,CASSHSPGQGFMNTEAFF,TGTGCCAGCAGTCACTCCCCGGGACAGGGGTTCATGAACACTGAAGCTTTCTTT
NA,TRBJ2-1,TRBV20-1,NA,CSARAENYNEQFF,TGCAGTGCTAGAGCGGAAAACTACAATGAGCAGTTCTTC
TRBD1,TRBJ2-6,TRBV12-3/TRBV12-4,NA,CASRRDRASSGANVLTF,TGTGCCAGCAGGCGAGACAGGGCGAGCTCTGGGGCCAACGTCCTGACTTTC
NA,TRBJ2-7,TRBV6-2/TRBV6-3,NA,CASVGGEEDNEQYF,TGTGCCAGCGTTGGCGGGGAAGAGGATAACGAGCAGTACTTC
TRBD1,TRBJ2-1,TRBV20-1,once,CSARPPTTGFRTGGQFF,TGCAGTGCTAGACCCCCTACGACAGGGTTTCGAACCGGCGGGCAGTTCTTC
NA,TRBJ1-3,TRBV12-3/TRBV12-4,NA,CASSRWTSSGNTIYF,TGTGCCAGCAGCCGATGGACGAGCTCTGGAAACACCATATATTTT
NA,TRBJ1-5,TRBV28,NA,CASSLRGRNNQPQHF,TGTGCCAGCAGTTTACGGGGGCGGAATAATCAGCCCCAGCATTTT
NA,TRBJ1-1,TRBV4-1,NA,CASSQGRATEAFF,TGCGCCAGCAGCCAGGGTAGGGCCACTGAAGCTTTCTTT
NA,TRBJ1-2,TRBV2,once,CASSDLNGYTF,TGTGCCAGCAGCGACCTGAACGGCTACACCTTC
NA,TRBJ1-2,TRBV13,NA,CASSPGGPDGYTF,TGTGCCAGCAGCCCGGGGGGGCCCGATGGCTACACCTTC
NA,TRBJ1-4,TRBV20-1,once,CSARVPRWTNEKLFF,TGCAGTGCTAGAGTCCCGAGGTGGACTAATGAAAAACTGTTTTTT
TRBD1,TRBJ2-2,TRBV6-1,NA,CASTSGTGDVTGELFF,TGTGCCAGTACCTCCGGGACAGGGGATGTCACCGGGGAGCTGTTTTTT
NA,TRBJ2-5,TRBV12-3/TRBV12-4,NA,CASSKYREETQYF,TGTGCCAGCAGCAAGTACAGGGAGGAGACCCAGTACTTC
NA,TRBJ2-3,TRBV27,NA,CASSLLRGGTDTQYF,TGTGCCAGCAGTTTATTAAGAGGGGGGACAGATACGCAGTATTTT
NA,TRBJ1-6,TRBV14,NA,CASSSSQSYNSPLHF,TGTGCCAGCAGCTCTTCTCAGTCCTATAATTCACCCCTCCACTTT
NA,TRBJ1-1,TRBV21-1,NA,CASSSRTVGEIAFF,TGTGCCAGCAGCTCGCGGACAGTCGGAGAGATAGCTTTCTTT
NA,TRBJ1-1,TRBV2,NA,CASKGTVPEAFF,TGTGCCAGCAAGGGTACCGTTCCTGAAGCTTTCTTT
TRBD2,TRBJ2-3,TRBV6-2/TRBV6-3,NA,CASSPGTSGRAPTDTQYF,TGTGCCAGCAGTCCCGGGACTAGCGGGAGGGCCCCCACAGATACGCAGTATTTT
NA,TRBJ2-7,TRBV27,once,CASSLYSEGYEQYF,TGTGCCAGCAGTTTATATTCGGAAGGTTACGAGCAGTACTTC
NA,TRBJ1-1,TRBV30,NA,CAWSVGPMNTEAFF,TGTGCCTGGAGTGTGGGACCCATGAACACTGAAGCTTTCTTT
NA,TRBJ1-5,TRBV7-9,NA,CASSLEGDNQPQHF,TGTGCCAGCAGCTTAGAGGGGGACAATCAGCCCCAGCATTTT
NA,TRBJ1-5,TRBV15,NA,CATSSSILSVTKQPQHF,TGTGCCACCAGCAGCTCCATTTTGTCCGTCACGAAGCAGCCCCAGCATTTT
NA,TRBJ2-7,TRBV20-1,few,CSARDRRDSYEQYF,TGCAGTGCTAGAGATAGGAGAGACTCCTACGAGCAGTACTTC
TRBD1,TRBJ1-1,TRBV6-2/TRBV6-3,few,CASSTQGTNTEAFF,TGTGCCAGCAGTACACAGGGGACAAACACTGAAGCTTTCTTT